This T cell receptor beta chain comes out of a study of T cell responses to AZD1222 COVID-19 vaccine. Study at large: Pooled in the analysis were second doses at about 4 or about 12 weeks. Overall study results and limits: Clonal diversity may have been underestimated, and the donors were mostly white British, with more females than males. Baseline seropositivity characterized only six AZD1222 recipients. Increased Spike-specific TCR breadth and depth were observed after two AZD1222 doses.

TCRdb's table, derived via immunoSEQ multiplex PCR, lists solely in-frame clones and lacks some. Found here are around 130,000 clones, roughly 91% of them singletons; the top ten hold approximately 2.8%. As regards this clone: Its antigen is unidentified.

This CDR3 contains 13 residues. Trimming pared 5 bases from V and 6 bases from J, leaving 14 bases between. Germline V gene lookup returns CDR1 LGHDT and CDR2 YNNKEL (reference sequence). The V gene is TRBV3-1 (or the pseudogene TRBV3-2), the J gene TRBJ2-7; TRBD1 is a possible D gene (6 bases). This receptor was identified in an adult in good health. This specimen consisted of peripheral blood, obtained on day 0 of AZD1222 vaccination. CDR3 region: CASSSRGGLEQYF. CDR3 nucleotide sequence: TGTGCCAGCAGCTCTCGTGGGGGCCTCGAGCAGTACTTC.